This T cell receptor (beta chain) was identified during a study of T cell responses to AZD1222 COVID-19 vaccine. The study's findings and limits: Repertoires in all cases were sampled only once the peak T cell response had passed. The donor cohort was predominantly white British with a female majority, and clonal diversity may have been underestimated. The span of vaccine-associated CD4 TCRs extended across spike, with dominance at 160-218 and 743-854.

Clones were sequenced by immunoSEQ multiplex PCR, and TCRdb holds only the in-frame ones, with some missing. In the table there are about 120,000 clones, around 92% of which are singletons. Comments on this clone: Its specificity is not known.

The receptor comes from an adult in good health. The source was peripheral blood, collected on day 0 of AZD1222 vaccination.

The CDR3 DNA reads as TGTGCCAGCAGCTGGGGCGGGTTGGACGAGCAGTACTTC. It codes for CASSWGGLDEQYF. The chain is built from TRBV7-9 and TRBJ2-7; D is perhaps TRBD1 or TRBD2 (5 bases each). CDR1 is SEHNR, CDR2 FQNEAQ, per germline (reference sequence). CDR3 length: 13 amino acids. Trimming removed 4 bases at V and 5 bases at J, with 12 bases between.